The subject of this entry is one T cell receptor beta chain. The target antigen is unknown. Other nucleotide sequences from this sample produce the same CDR3. As handled by the study authors: In the immunoSEQ data, sequences were junction-only and lacked quality scores, so filtering differed. Some clones are missing from TCRdb's copy, which holds only in-frame ones; the method was immunoSEQ multiplex PCR. That table gives V, J and clone size, and the DNA gave D and trimming. The repertoire includes around 1.9 million clones, about 93% of them detected once, and 1.5% to 2% sits in the top ten. CD8 cells classed as naive were CD45RO-negative and positively selected for CCR7, excluding terminally differentiated effector memory CD45RA+ cells. These data come from a study of shared clonotypes between healthy human individuals. As for the study in general: Per donor, CD8 memory used one plate, CD8 naive used two, CD4 memory used three and CD4 naive used three.

This CDR3 is 15 amino acids long. Between the trimmed V and J ends, which lost 0 bases and 1 base, there was a span of 10 bases. Germline CDR1 LNHNV, CDR2 YYDKDF (reference sequence). Whole-study findings and limits: The researchers took only blood, and tissue repertoires probably look different. Memory subsets generally showed smaller estimated richness than naive subsets did.

The source of this sequence is a man younger than 30 in good health. Some clones in this sample may be carry-over from other donors' samples. Sequenced material: naive CD8+ T cells from PBMCs. The chain links TRBV15 to TRBJ2-7; D perhaps matches TRBD2 (6 bases). CDR3 region: CATSREGGTSYEQYF. CDR3 sequence (DNA): TGTGCCACCAGCAGAGAGGGCGGGACTTCCTACGAGCAGTACTTC.